Below, 27 T cell receptor beta chains from the same sample are listed, as sequenced in a study of vaccination effects on CD4 cells after COVID-19. The antigens for these receptors are not known. Before sequencing took place, the ViraFEST assay used viral peptide pools to expand antigen-specific CD4+ T cells. With roughly nine days of culture completed, CD4+ T cells were isolated. According to the study, vaccine recipients showed no prior SARS-CoV-2 infection and negative nucleocapsid antibodies. Measured with immunoSEQ multiplex PCR; TCRdb has only the in-frame clones, and not every one. The sample comprises tens of thousands of clones, around 80% of which are singletons, and about 12% rests with the top ten. The sample in question was CD4+ T cells from PBMCs cultured with SARS-CoV-2 spike peptides, obtained before COVID-19 vaccination. These receptors came from a human donor who received a COVID-19 vaccine.

The V call is TRBV7-9, the J call TRBJ1-1; TRBD1 agrees at 7 bases. V lost 6 bases, J lost 0 bases, and 7 bases stayed unmatched. Germline lookup yields CDR1 SEHNR and CDR2 FQNEAQ (reference sequence). CDR3 size: 15 residues. CDR3 in amino acids: CASRSTGEMNTEAFF. CDR3 bases: TGTGCCAGCAGATCAACAGGGGAAATGAACACTGAAGCTTTCTTT.

The CDR3 nucleotides are TGTGCCAGCAGTTACTCCGGGAGGGGCAAAAACATTCAGTACTTC. It is translated as CASSYSGRGKNIQYF. The chain couples TRBV6-5 to TRBJ2-4, with 8 bases identical to TRBD2. Germline values: CDR1 MNHEY, CDR2 SVGAGI. The V segment lost 0 bases and the J segment 3 bases; nucleotides outside the gene matches: 1. The CDR3 consists of 15 residues.

The V call is TRBV4-3, the J call TRBJ1-2; D ambiguous. This CDR3 has 14 residues. Deletions cut 0 bases from V and 2 bases from J, with 7 bases between. CDR1 is LGHNA, CDR2 YSLEER, per germline. The CDR3 spells CASSQDHGNYGYTF. Here the CDR3 DNA reads TGCGCCAGCAGCCAAGATCACGGGAACTATGGCTACACCTTC.

The chain joins TRBV3-1 (or the pseudogene TRBV3-2) to TRBJ1-6; TRBD1 matches at 7 bases. Trimming took 2 bases from V and 7 from J; bases not matched to a gene: 8. Germline CDR1 LGHDT, CDR2 YNNKEL (reference sequence). The length of the CDR3 is 16 residues. The CDR3 loop reads CASSQTDRAVNSPLHF. CDR3 sequence (DNA): TGTGCCAGCAGCCAAACAGACAGGGCAGTCAATTCACCCCTCCACTTT.

The J gene is TRBJ2-3, the V gene TRBV29-1, with 7 bases lining up with TRBD1. Unmatched junction bases numbered 4, after V lost 7 bases and J lost 0 bases. The CDR3 has 13 amino acids. The germline gives CDR1 SQVTM, CDR2 ANQGSEA. DNA of the CDR3: TGCAGCGCCGACAGGGTGAGCACAGATACGCAGTATTTT. Translating it yields CSADRVSTDTQYF.

This chain uses TRBV2 with TRBJ1-3; no clear D gene. Germline V gene lookup returns CDR1 SNHLY and CDR2 FYNNEI. Trimming took off 7 bases at V and 0 bases at J, with 10 bases between the two ends. The CDR3 contains 14 residues. This chain's CDR3 is CASMKEYSGNTIYF. CDR3 DNA: TGTGCCAGCATGAAGGAGTACTCTGGAAACACCATATATTTT.

V and J are TRBV19 and TRBJ2-5; 7 bases agree with TRBD1. There are 15 residues in the CDR3. V trimming: 1 base; J trimming: 7 bases; junction bases outside the gene matches: 9. CDR1 and CDR2 (germline): LNHDA, SQIVND (reference sequence). CDR3 residues: CASSIAWTGLGTQYF. CDR3 nucleotide sequence: TGTGCCAGTAGTATAGCATGGACAGGCCTCGGGACCCAGTACTTC.

The rearrangement links TRBV28 to TRBJ1-4; D is ambiguous. In germline, CDR1 is MDHEN, CDR2 SYDVKM. The CDR3 length is 14 residues. Trimming left V 2 bases short and J 0 bases short, with 4 bases between. The CDR3 DNA reads TGTGCCAGCAGTTTAGAGGCAACTAATGAAAAACTGTTTTTT. This encodes CASSLEATNEKLFF.

This chain connects TRBV28 to TRBJ1-6; D may be TRBD1 (5 bases). Germline CDR1 and CDR2: MDHEN and SYDVKM. CDR3 length: 13 residues. Deletions cut 9 bases from V and 5 bases from J, with 11 bases between. This CDR3 is CASGRDHNSPLHF. CDR3 sequence (DNA): TGTGCCAGTGGCAGGGACCATAATTCACCCCTCCACTTT.

This clone has just one count. The CDR3 loop reads CASSRWTGINSYNEQFF. CDR3 sequence (DNA): TGTGCCAGCAGCCGGTGGACGGGGATAAACTCCTACAATGAGCAGTTCTTC. The V and J genes are TRBV14 and TRBJ2-1, with a weak D call TRBD2 (5 bases). Germline CDR1 reads SGHDN; CDR2 reads FVKESK. V shed 4 bases and J shed 0 bases, with 16 bases lying between them. CDR3 length: 17 residues.

The chain recombines TRBV12-5 with TRBJ2-6; D is unresolved. V was clipped by 6 bases and J by 0 bases, with 3 bases between them. The V gene's germline CDR1 is LGHNT and CDR2 FRNRAP. The CDR3 spans 13 residues. For the CDR3, the DNA is TGTGCTAGTGGCCCCTCTGGGGCCAACGTCCTGACTTTC. Residues: CASGPSGANVLTF.

This chain joins TRBV27 and TRBJ2-2; a possible D gene is TRBD1 (6 bases). The CDR3 spans 15 residues. The V end lost 6 bases, the J end lost 5 bases, and 16 bases lay between the germline ends. Germline V CDR1 and CDR2: MNHEY, SMNVEV (reference sequence). The CDR3 region has the DNA TGTGCCAGCAGCTTCCAGGGGATGGGAACCGGGGAGCTGTTTTTT. Residues: CASSFQGMGTGELFF.

The chain joins TRBV18 to TRBJ1-1; TRBD1 is a possible D gene (5 bases). V lost 0 bases and J lost 1, with 12 bases in between. CDR1 KGHSH and CDR2 LQKENI come from the germline V gene. CDR3 length: 16 amino acids. CDR3 protein: CASSPPRDRPNTEAFF. The CDR3 DNA reads as TGTGCCAGCTCACCACCGAGAGACAGACCGAACACTGAAGCTTTCTTT.

This clone was seen a handful of times. This chain links TRBV9 with TRBJ2-2; D unresolved. V was pared by 0 bases and J by 9 bases, with 9 bases between. Germline loops: CDR1 SGDLS, CDR2 YYNGEE. The CDR3 extends over 13 amino acids. The CDR3 DNA reads as TGTGCCAGCAGCGTAGACGTTGACAGGGAGCTGTTTTTT. This gives the protein CASSVDVDRELFF.

The chain uses TRBV6-1 and TRBJ2-5, with D tentatively TRBD2 (6 bases). The CDR3 has 14 amino acids. Trimming stripped 3 bases from V and 4 bases from J, with 12 bases between. The germline CDR1 and CDR2 sequences are MNHNS and SASEGT. As DNA, the CDR3 is TGTGCCAGCAGTGAGGGGGGAGGACGAGAGACCCAGTACTTC. Protein sequence: CASSEGGGRETQYF.

The DNA for the CDR3 is TGTGCCAGCAGCCTGGGCGGGGATACTGAAGCTTTCTTT. Translation gives CASSLGGDTEAFF. The rearrangement joins TRBV3-1 (or the pseudogene TRBV3-2) to TRBJ1-1; the D is unclear. Deletions cut 4 bases from V and 5 bases from J, with 11 bases between. The V gene's germline CDR1 is LGHDT and CDR2 YNNKEL (reference sequence). The CDR3 runs to 13 residues.

The chain links TRBV6-2 or TRBV6-3 to TRBJ2-6; 10 bases agree with TRBD1. The CDR3 has 20 amino acids. After removal of 3 bases from V and 1 base from J, the junction contained 12 bases not matched to a gene. Germline loops: CDR1 MNHEY, CDR2 SVGEGT. This CDR3 reads CASSYSNRDRGLSGANVLTF. In DNA form, the CDR3 reads TGTGCCAGCAGTTATTCAAACCGGGACAGGGGTTTGTCTGGGGCCAACGTCCTGACTTTC.

This clone was seen just once. The sample contains more than one DNA sequence encoding this CDR3. J is TRBJ1-4 and V is TRBV18; D remains ambiguous. Germline V lookup: CDR1 KGHSH, CDR2 LQKENI. CDR3 length: 13 amino acids. Trimming cost V 2 bases and J 4 bases, with 5 bases left between them. The CDR3 DNA follows: TGTGCCAGCTCACCAGGGAGTAATGAAAAACTGTTTTTT. Translating gives CASSPGSNEKLFF.

V gene TRBV7-3 combines with J gene TRBJ1-1; D ambiguous. Germline V gene data show CDR1 as SGHTA and CDR2 as FQGTGA. The CDR3 totals 13 residues. Trimming pared 5 bases from V and 0 bases from J, leaving 7 bases between. CDR3 residues: CASSTGVNTEAFF. CDR3 in DNA: TGTGCCAGCAGCACCGGGGTGAACACTGAAGCTTTCTTT.

This clone appeared a few times. This rearrangement joins TRBV5-1 to TRBJ2-2; 7 bases fit TRBD2. Germline trimming cut 4 bases from V and 2 bases from J; bases unmatched to any gene: 8. The CDR3 consists of 16 residues. CDR1 SGHRS and CDR2 YFSETQ come from the germline V gene. The CDR3 DNA reads as TGCGCCAGCAGCCCAAAGACTAGCAGTAACACCGGGGAGCTGTTTTTT. Translated, it gives CASSPKTSSNTGELFF.

V and J are TRBV6-6 and TRBJ1-5; D gene unclear. The CDR3 is made up of 14 amino acids. V lost 10 bases and J lost 3, with 16 bases in between. Germline V gives CDR1 MNHNY, CDR2 SVGAGI (reference sequence). CDR3: CATRYTGANQPQHF. The CDR3 nucleotides read TGTGCCACCAGGTACACTGGTGCCAATCAGCCCCAGCATTTT.

This chain links TRBV5-1 with TRBJ2-2, with D tentatively TRBD2 (5 bases). CDR3 length: 15 amino acids. Germline V CDR1 and CDR2: SGHRS, YFSETQ. Trimming stripped 4 bases from V and 5 bases from J, with 15 bases between. The CDR3 DNA reads as TGCGCCAGCAGCCGCCGGACTGATCAAACCGGGGAGCTGTTTTTT. Translated: CASSRRTDQTGELFF. The whole variable domain, filled in from reference TRBV5-1 and TRBJ2-2, reads KAGVTQTPRYLIKTRGQQVTLSCSPISGHRSVSWYQQTPGQGLQFLFEYFSETQRNKGNFPGRFSGRQFSNSRSEMNVSTLELGDSALYLCASSRRTDQTGELFFGEGSRLTVL.

The chain has TRBV5-5 and TRBJ2-5; TRBD1 aligns across 7 bases. The CDR3 is 13 residues long. Per the germline V gene, CDR1 is SGHKS and CDR2 is YYEKEE (reference sequence). V lost 5 bases to trimming and J lost 1 base; unmatched junction nucleotides: 2. In DNA form, the CDR3 reads TGTGCCAGCAGACAGGGGCCCCAAGAGACCCAGTACTTC. Translation gives CASRQGPQETQYF. The full variable domain, completed using reference TRBV5-5 and TRBJ2-5, is DAGVTQSPTHLIKTRGQQVTLRCSPISGHKSVSWYQQVLGQGPQFIFQYYEKEERGRGNFPDRFSARQFPNYSSELNVNALLLGDSALYLCASRQGPQETQYFGPGTRLLVL.

This chain uses TRBV2 with TRBJ2-5; D gene uncertain. This CDR3 is 13 amino acids long. Germline CDR1 and CDR2: SNHLY and FYNNEI. Trimming stripped 3 bases from V and 3 bases from J, with 8 bases between. CDR3 amino acids: CASSDLGEETQYF. The CDR3 DNA follows: TGTGCCAGCAGTGACCTTGGAGAAGAGACCCAGTACTTC.

The CDR3 DNA reads as TGCGCCAGCAGCCAAGAGTTATATACCCAAGAGACCCAGTACTTC. Its translation: CASSQELYTQETQYF. The rearrangement uses TRBV4-3 and TRBJ2-5; no firm D call. Germline CDR1 is LGHNA and CDR2 is YSLEER. This CDR3 region has 15 residues. V lost 0 bases and J 1 base, leaving 9 bases between the germline ends.

This clone came up a few times. This chain connects TRBV19 to TRBJ2-7, with 7 bases matching TRBD1. The CDR3 totals 15 residues. The junction had 12 bases not matched to a gene; V was cut back by 6 bases and J by 4 bases. Germline CDR1 is LNHDA and CDR2 is SQIVND (reference sequence). The CDR3 DNA follows: TGTGCCAGTAGCACTGACCGGGACAGCGCTTACGAGCAGTACGTC. The encoded protein is CASSTDRDSAYEQYV.

The V gene is TRBV3-1 (or the pseudogene TRBV3-2), the J gene TRBJ1-1, with D unresolved. CDR1 and CDR2 (germline): LGHDT, YNNKEL (reference sequence). Trimming cost V 0 bases and J 2 bases, with 1 base left between them. The CDR3 is 12 residues long. For the CDR3, the DNA is TGTGCCAGCAGCCAAGAAAACACTGAAGCTTTCTTT. Protein product: CASSQENTEAFF.